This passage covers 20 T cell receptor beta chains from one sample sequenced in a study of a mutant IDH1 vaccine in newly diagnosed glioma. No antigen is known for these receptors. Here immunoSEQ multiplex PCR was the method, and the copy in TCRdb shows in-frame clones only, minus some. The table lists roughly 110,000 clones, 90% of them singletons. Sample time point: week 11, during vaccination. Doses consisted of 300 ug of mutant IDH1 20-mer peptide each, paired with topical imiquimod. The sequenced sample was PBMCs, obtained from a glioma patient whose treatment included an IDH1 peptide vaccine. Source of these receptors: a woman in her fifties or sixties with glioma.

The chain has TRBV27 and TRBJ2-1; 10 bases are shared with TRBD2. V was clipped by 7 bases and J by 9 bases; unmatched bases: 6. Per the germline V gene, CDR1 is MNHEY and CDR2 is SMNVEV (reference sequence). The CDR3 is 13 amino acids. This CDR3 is CASMSGRVPEQFF. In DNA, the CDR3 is TGTGCCAGCATGAGCGGGAGGGTTCCTGAGCAGTTCTTC.

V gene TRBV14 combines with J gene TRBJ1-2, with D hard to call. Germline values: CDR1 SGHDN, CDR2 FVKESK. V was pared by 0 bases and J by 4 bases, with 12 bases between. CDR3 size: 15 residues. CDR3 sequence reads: CASSQDWNGFYGYTF. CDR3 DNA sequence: TGTGCCAGCAGCCAAGATTGGAACGGCTTCTATGGCTACACCTTC.

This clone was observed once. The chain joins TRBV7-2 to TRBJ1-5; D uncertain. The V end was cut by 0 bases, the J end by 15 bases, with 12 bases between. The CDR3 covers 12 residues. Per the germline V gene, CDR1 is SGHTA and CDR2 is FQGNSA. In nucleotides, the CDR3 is TGTGCCAGCAGCTTAGCAGGTTCTCCGGTGCATTTT. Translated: CASSLAGSPVHF.

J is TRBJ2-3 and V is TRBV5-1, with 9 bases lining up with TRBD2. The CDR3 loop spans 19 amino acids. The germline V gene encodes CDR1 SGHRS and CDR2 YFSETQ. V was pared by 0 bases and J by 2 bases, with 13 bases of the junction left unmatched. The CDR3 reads CASSLARAGGPRLTDTQYF. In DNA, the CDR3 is TGCGCCAGCAGCTTGGCCAGGGCGGGAGGGCCAAGACTCACAGATACGCAGTATTTT.

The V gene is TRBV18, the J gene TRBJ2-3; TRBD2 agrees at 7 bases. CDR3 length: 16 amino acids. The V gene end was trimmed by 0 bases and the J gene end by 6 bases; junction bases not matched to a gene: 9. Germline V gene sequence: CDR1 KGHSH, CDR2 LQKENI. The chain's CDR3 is CASSPPRAGRDDTQYF. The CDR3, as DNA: TGTGCCAGCTCACCACCTCGGGCAGGGAGGGATGATACGCAGTATTTT.

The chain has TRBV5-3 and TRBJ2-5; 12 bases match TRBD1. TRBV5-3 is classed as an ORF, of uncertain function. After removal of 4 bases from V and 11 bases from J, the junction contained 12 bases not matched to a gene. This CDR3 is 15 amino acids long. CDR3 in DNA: TGTGCCAGAAGCCCAACCGGGACAGGGGGCGTAGGGCAGTACTTC. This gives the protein CARSPTGTGGVGQYF.

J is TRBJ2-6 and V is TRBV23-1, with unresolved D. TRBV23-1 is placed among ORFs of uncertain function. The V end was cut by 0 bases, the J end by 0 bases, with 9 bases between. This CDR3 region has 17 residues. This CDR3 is CASSQSRHLSGANVLTF. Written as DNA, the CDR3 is TGCGCCAGCAGTCAATCGCGGCACCTCTCTGGGGCCAACGTCCTGACTTTC.

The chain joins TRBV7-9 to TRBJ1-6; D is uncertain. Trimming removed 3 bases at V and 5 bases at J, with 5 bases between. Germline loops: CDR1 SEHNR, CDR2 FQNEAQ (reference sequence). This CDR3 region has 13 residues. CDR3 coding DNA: TGTGCCAGCAGCTTTAGGGATAATTCACCCCTCCACTTT. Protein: CASSFRDNSPLHF. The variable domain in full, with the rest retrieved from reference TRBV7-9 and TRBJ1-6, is DTGVSQNPRHKITKRGQNVTFRCDPISEHNRLYWYRQTLGQGPEFLTYFQNEAQLEKSRLLSDRFSAERPKGSFSTLEIQRTEQGDSAMYLCASSFRDNSPLHFGNGTRLTVT.

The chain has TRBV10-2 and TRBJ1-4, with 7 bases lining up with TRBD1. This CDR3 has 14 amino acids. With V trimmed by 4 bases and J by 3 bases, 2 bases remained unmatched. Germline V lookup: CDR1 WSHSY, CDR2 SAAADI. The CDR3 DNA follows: TGCGCCAGCAGTGTAGGGACAGCTAATGAAAAACTGTTTTTT. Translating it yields CASSVGTANEKLFF.

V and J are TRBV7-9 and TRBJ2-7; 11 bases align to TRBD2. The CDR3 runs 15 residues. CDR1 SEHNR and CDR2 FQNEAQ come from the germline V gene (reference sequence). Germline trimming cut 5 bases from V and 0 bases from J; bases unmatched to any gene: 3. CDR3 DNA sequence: TGTGCCAGCAGCCCCGGGACTAGCGGCTCCTACGAGCAGTACTTC. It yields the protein CASSPGTSGSYEQYF.

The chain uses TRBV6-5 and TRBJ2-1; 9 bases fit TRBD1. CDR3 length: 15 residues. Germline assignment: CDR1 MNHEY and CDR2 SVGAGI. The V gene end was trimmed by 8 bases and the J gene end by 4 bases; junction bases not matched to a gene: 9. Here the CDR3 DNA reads TGTGCCAGCCTTCCCGGGACAGGGACTTACAATGAGCAGTTCTTC. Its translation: CASLPGTGTYNEQFF.

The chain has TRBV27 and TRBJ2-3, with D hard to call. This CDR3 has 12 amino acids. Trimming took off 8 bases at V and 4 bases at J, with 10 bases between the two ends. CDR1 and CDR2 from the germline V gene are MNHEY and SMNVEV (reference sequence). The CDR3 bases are TGTGCCAGCGCCCCTCGGGCAGATACGCAGTATTTT. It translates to CASAPRADTQYF.

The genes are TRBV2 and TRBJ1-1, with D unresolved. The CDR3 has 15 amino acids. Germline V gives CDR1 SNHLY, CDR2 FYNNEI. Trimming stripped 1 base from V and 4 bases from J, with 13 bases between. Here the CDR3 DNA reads TGTGCCAGCAGTGAAGGTGGCCACTGGGGCACTGAAGCTTTCTTT. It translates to CASSEGGHWGTEAFF. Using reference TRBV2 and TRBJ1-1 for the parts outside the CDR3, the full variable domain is EPEVTQTPSHQVTQMGQEVILRCVPISNHLYFYWYRQILGQKVEFLVSFYNNEISEKSEIFDDQFSVERPDGSNFTLKIRSTKLEDSAMYFCASSEGGHWGTEAFFGQGTRLTVV.

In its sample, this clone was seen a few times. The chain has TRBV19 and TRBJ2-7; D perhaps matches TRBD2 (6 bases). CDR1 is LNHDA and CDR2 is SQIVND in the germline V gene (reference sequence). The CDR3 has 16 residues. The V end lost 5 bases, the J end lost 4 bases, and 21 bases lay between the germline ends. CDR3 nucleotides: TGTGCCAGTAGTTTGCGGCCGGGAGCGACGGGGTACGAGCAGTACTTC. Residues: CASSLRPGATGYEQYF.

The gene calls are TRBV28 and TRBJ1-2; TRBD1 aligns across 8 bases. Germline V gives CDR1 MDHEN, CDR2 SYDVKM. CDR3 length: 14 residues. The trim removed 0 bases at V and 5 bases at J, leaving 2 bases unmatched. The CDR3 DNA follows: TGTGCCAGCAGTTTATGGACAGGGGTTTATGGCTACACCTTC. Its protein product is CASSLWTGVYGYTF.

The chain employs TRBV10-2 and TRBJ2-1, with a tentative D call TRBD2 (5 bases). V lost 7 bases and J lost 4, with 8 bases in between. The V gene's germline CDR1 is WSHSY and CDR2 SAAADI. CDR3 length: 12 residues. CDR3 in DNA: TGCGCCAGCACGGACTTATACAATGAGCAGTTCTTC. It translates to CASTDLYNEQFF.

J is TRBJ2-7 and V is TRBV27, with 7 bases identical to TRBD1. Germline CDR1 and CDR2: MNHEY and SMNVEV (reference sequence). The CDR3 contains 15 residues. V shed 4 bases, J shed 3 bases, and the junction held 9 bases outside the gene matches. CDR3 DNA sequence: TGTGCCAGCAGTTCCGGGACAGATATCCTCTACGAGCAGTACTTC. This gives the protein CASSSGTDILYEQYF.

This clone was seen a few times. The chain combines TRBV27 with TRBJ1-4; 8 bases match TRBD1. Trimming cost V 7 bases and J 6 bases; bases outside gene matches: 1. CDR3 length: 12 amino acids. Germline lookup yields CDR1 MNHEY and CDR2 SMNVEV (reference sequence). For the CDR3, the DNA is TGTGCCAGCAAGACAGGGGATGAAAAACTGTTTTTT. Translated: CASKTGDEKLFF.

CDR3 coding DNA: TGCAGCGTTGTTAGGGTCGGCACTGAAGCTTTCTTT. Its protein product is CSVVRVGTEAFF. The chain carries TRBV29-1 and TRBJ1-1; no clear D. The CDR3 extends over 12 amino acids. Germline CDR1 and CDR2: SQVTM and ANQGSEA. V lost 4 bases to trimming and J lost 4 bases, with 10 bases between them.

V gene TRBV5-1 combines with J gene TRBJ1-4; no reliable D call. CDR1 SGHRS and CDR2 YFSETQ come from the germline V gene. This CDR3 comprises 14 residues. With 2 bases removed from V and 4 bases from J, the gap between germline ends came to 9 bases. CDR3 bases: TGCGCCAGCAGCTTACTCAGTTTTAATGAAAAACTGTTTTTT. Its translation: CASSLLSFNEKLFF.